This T cell receptor (beta chain) was sequenced during a study of breast tumors, draining lymph nodes, adjacent tissues. Findings and caveats of the study: Tumor T cell lymph node origin was a supported hypothesis, not proven. Most tumor T cells seemingly derive from lymph node, then expand in tumor. Tumor TCR diversity was below lymph nodes but above nontumor tissue.

TCRdb independently ran MiXCR on the multiplex PCR reads; one entry per CDR3 protein. The sample has some 130,000 distinct CDR3 sequences; 20% to 25% are singletons. Comments on this clonotype: Its target is not known.

Samples came from axillary lymph nodes draining the breast cancer. The source material was axillary lymph node tissue. The receptor comes from a female donor with breast cancer. Some clones in this sample may be carry-over from other donors' samples.

DNA of the CDR3: TGCGCCAGCAGCTTGGAGCGGGGTCCGCTCGACGAGCAGTACTTC. This encodes CASSLERGPLDEQYF. The chain carries TRBV5-1 and TRBJ2-7; 7 bases agree with TRBD2. J lost 5 bases, V lost 0 bases, and 8 bases had no gene match. Germline lookup yields CDR1 SGHRS and CDR2 YFSETQ. The CDR3 contains 15 residues.